The present T cell receptor beta chain was sequenced within a study of blood T cells in healthy people across ages. Next came a second PCR, run for about 6 to 11 cycles, which used a sample-barcoded 5' primer along with a J-beta primer mix. Per sample, CDR3-containing paired-end reads numbered at least 3 million. TCRdb redid the calling of the 5' RACE reads with MiXCR, one entry per CDR3 protein. This sample has more than 500,000 distinct CDR3 sequences; about 26% occur once, and the top ten carry under 20%. Unmatched junction bases numbered 14, after V lost 5 bases and J lost 6 bases. Germline CDR1 reads SGHTA; CDR2 reads FQGNSA. The CDR3 has 16 amino acids. This clonotype turned up a few times.

The TCR sequence derives from a woman between 70 and 85 years old in good health. The V call is TRBV7-2, the J call TRBJ2-3; TRBD1 matches at 7 bases. The sample was blood. DNA of the CDR3: TGTGCCAGCAGCGGACCTACTAGGGGGCAGGGGGATACGCAGTATTTT. Its protein product is CASSGPTRGQGDTQYF. Using reference TRBV7-2 and TRBJ2-3 for the parts outside the CDR3, the full variable domain is GAGVSQSPSNKVTEKGKDVELRCDPISGHTALYWYRQSLGQGLEFLIYFQGNSAPDKSGLPSDRFSAERTGGSVSTLTIQRTQQEDSAVYLCASSGPTRGQGDTQYFGPGTRLTVL.